This entry lists 26 T cell receptor beta chains sequenced from one sample in a study of tumor-infiltrating lymphocytes in localized non-small cell lung cancer. Clones were read by immunoSEQ multiplex PCR, and TCRdb kept only the in-frame ones, dropping some. Here the sample spans fewer than 20,000 clones, 80% being singletons. The sequencing sample was made of uninvolved lung tissue not adjacent to the tumor. The receptors were sampled from a human donor with non-small cell lung cancer.

This clone was recorded once. The chain has TRBV27 and TRBJ2-2; a possible D gene is TRBD1 (6 bases). V lost 5 bases and J 3 bases, leaving 13 bases between the germline ends. CDR3 size: 15 residues. CDR1 MNHEY and CDR2 SMNVEV come from the germline V gene (reference sequence). CDR3 sequence (DNA): TGTGCCAGCAGTGCCAGGGGATGGGACACCGGGGAGCTGTTTTTT. This encodes CASSARGWDTGELFF.

The V call is TRBV6-6, the J call TRBJ1-4; D is possibly TRBD1 (6 bases). Germline CDR1 is MNHNY and CDR2 is SVGAGI (reference sequence). The germline V and J ends were trimmed by 2 bases and 8 bases, with 12 bases remaining between them. The CDR3 sequence is 14 residues long. The CDR3: CASSYGGRDEKLFF. DNA of the CDR3: TGTGCCAGCAGTTACGGGGGGCGCGACGAAAAACTGTTTTTT.

This clone was picked up a small number of times. V is TRBV6-5 and J is TRBJ1-1; D is undetermined. The CDR3 is made up of 14 amino acids. Between the trimmed V and J ends, which lost 0 bases and 4 bases, there was a span of 9 bases. CDR1 and CDR2 from the germline V gene are MNHEY and SVGAGI. The CDR3 bases are TGTGCCAGCAGTTACTCCTACGGCTCCACTGAAGCTTTCTTT. This encodes CASSYSYGSTEAFF.

The CDR3 DNA is TGTGCCAGCAGCGACTTAGGCGGGGAATACAATGAGCAGTTCTTC. The encoded protein is CASSDLGGEYNEQFF. The chain links TRBV11-2 to TRBJ2-1; TRBD2 might be the D (6 bases). CDR3 length: 15 residues. V was shortened by 5 bases and J by 4 bases, with 15 bases between the two germline ends. Germline loops: CDR1 SGHAT, CDR2 FQNNGV.

This clone was seen a single time. This rearrangement joins TRBV5-1 to TRBJ2-1, with TRBD2 identical over 12 bases. V was pared by 0 bases and J by 7 bases, with 5 bases of the junction left unmatched. The V gene's germline CDR1 is SGHRS and CDR2 YFSETQ. The CDR3 is 16 amino acids. In nucleotides, the CDR3 is TGCGCCAGCAGCTTGGATCTAGCGGGAGGGCCAAATGAGCAGTTCTTC. Protein: CASSLDLAGGPNEQFF.

The chain couples TRBV5-1 to TRBJ1-6, with D perhaps matching TRBD1 (5 bases). The V gene's germline CDR1 is SGHRS and CDR2 YFSETQ. The V end was cut by 3 bases, the J end by 10 bases, with 14 bases between. The CDR3 has 14 residues. The CDR3 DNA is TGCGCCAGCAGCTCGCGGGGCCCAGGGTCACCCCTCCACTTT. Translated: CASSSRGPGSPLHF.

J is TRBJ1-3 and V is TRBV19; D perhaps matches TRBD1 (5 bases). Trimming removed 2 bases from V and 4 bases from J, with 12 bases in between. Germline V gene data show CDR1 as LNHDA and CDR2 as SQIVND (reference sequence). The CDR3 covers 15 residues. CDR3 in DNA: TGTGCCAGTAGTATATTTGGGGCGCCGGGAAACACCATATATTTT. This encodes CASSIFGAPGNTIYF.

The chain couples TRBV7-9 to TRBJ2-7, with TRBD2 matching 7 bases. Germline CDR1 reads SEHNR; CDR2 reads FQNEAQ (reference sequence). Unmatched junction bases numbered 7, after V lost 1 base and J lost 1 base. CDR3 length equals 16 residues. CDR3 sequence (DNA): TGTGCCAGCAGCTTAGAGAACGGGGGGAATTCCTACGAGCAGTACTTC. This translates into CASSLENGGNSYEQYF.

Only one count was recorded for this clone. The chain carries TRBV5-1 and TRBJ2-5, with a tentative D call TRBD2 (5 bases). Germline CDR1 is SGHRS and CDR2 is YFSETQ. Trimming left V 0 bases short and J 4 bases short, with 10 bases between. The CDR3 covers 14 residues. The CDR3 is CASSLGGLGETQYF. In nucleotides, the CDR3 is TGCGCCAGCAGCTTGGGAGGGTTGGGAGAGACCCAGTACTTC.

This chain joins TRBV11-2 and TRBJ2-5; D could derive from TRBD1 or TRBD2 (6 bases each). The germline gives CDR1 SGHAT, CDR2 FQNNGV. The length of the CDR3 is 14 residues. V was clipped by 4 bases and J by 5 bases, with 14 bases between them. CDR3 bases: TGTGCCAGCAGCTATCGAGGGGGGATGGAGACCCAGTACTTC. Translating it yields CASSYRGGMETQYF.

J is TRBJ2-7 and V is TRBV11-2; the D gene is possibly TRBD1 (5 bases). The CDR3 extends over 13 amino acids. The V gene's germline CDR1 is SGHAT and CDR2 FQNNGV. The V and J ends lost 1 base and 3 bases respectively, with 7 bases between them. The CDR3 loop reads CASSLGTFYEQYF. DNA of the CDR3: TGTGCCAGCAGCTTAGGGACATTCTACGAGCAGTACTTC.

V and J are TRBV6-6 and TRBJ1-2; D is ambiguous. The germline V gene encodes CDR1 MNHNY and CDR2 SVGAGI (reference sequence). The CDR3 sequence is 12 residues long. Between the trimmed V and J ends, which lost 6 bases and 2 bases, there was a span of 7 bases. CDR3 DNA: TGTGCCAGCAGCCCTGAGAACTATGGCTACACCTTC. Its protein is CASSPENYGYTF.

The chain has TRBV4-1 and TRBJ2-3; D ambiguous. CDR1 MGHRA and CDR2 YSYEKL come from the germline V gene. V was cut by 0 bases and J by 4 bases, with 5 bases left in between. The CDR3 loop spans 13 amino acids. This CDR3 reads CASSQERADTQYF. CDR3 nucleotide sequence: TGCGCCAGCAGCCAAGAACGGGCAGATACGCAGTATTTT.

The chain combines TRBV6-5 with TRBJ2-3; D is possibly TRBD1 or TRBD2 (6 bases each). CDR1 is MNHEY and CDR2 is SVGAGI in the germline V gene. The CDR3 runs to 14 residues. The ends were cut back, 4 bases at V and 7 bases at J, with 15 bases in the middle. CDR3 DNA: TGTGCCAGCAGTTCCCCTGGGGGGCTGAATACGCAGTATTTT. Its translation is CASSSPGGLNTQYF.

The chain carries TRBV19 and TRBJ2-1; the match to TRBD2 covers 7 bases. This CDR3 has 15 amino acids. J was trimmed by 7 bases and V by 3 bases; bases with no gene match: 9. Germline-derived CDR1 and CDR2 are LNHDA and SQIVND (reference sequence). The DNA for the CDR3 is TGTGCCAGTAGTATCGGGGGGAAGGGTGAGAATGAGCAGTTCTTC. Translated: CASSIGGKGENEQFF.

This clone is a singleton in its sample. This sequence joins TRBV10-2 and TRBJ1-2, with D perhaps TRBD1 (6 bases). The CDR3 totals 13 residues. V was pared by 6 bases and J by 8 bases, with 16 bases between. The germline V gene has CDR1 WSHSY and CDR2 SAAADI. For the CDR3, the DNA is TGCGCCAGCAGGGAAAGCGGGGGCGACGGCTACACCTTC. The encoded protein is CASRESGGDGYTF.

V usage is TRBV19 and J usage is TRBJ2-5; unclear D gene. The CDR3 extends over 14 amino acids. The germline V gene has CDR1 LNHDA and CDR2 SQIVND (reference sequence). The germline V and J ends were trimmed by 3 bases and 0 bases, with 8 bases remaining between them. The CDR3 loop reads CASSIMSNQETQYF. The CDR3 DNA sequence: TGTGCCAGTAGTATCATGTCCAACCAAGAGACCCAGTACTTC.

This chain connects TRBV6-1 to TRBJ2-3; possible D gene TRBD1, 6 bases. Germline V gene lookup returns CDR1 MNHNS and CDR2 SASEGT. The V end lost 8 bases, the J end lost 7 bases, and 16 bases lay between the germline ends. The CDR3 contains 13 residues. The CDR3 DNA sequence: TGTGCCAGCTCCGGACAGCCTCGGAATACGCAGTATTTT. It is translated as CASSGQPRNTQYF.

V is TRBV14 and J is TRBJ1-1, with a possible D match to TRBD1 (6 bases). CDR1 is SGHDN, CDR2 FVKESK, per germline. CDR3 length: 14 residues. The V gene lost 5 bases and the J gene lost 6 bases, with 16 bases spanning the gap. The CDR3 protein is CASSLRGAASEAFF. CDR3 nucleotides: TGTGCCAGCAGCTTACGGGGGGCGGCGTCTGAAGCTTTCTTT.

This clone was observed once. The chain combines TRBV2 with TRBJ2-1, with 7 bases lining up with TRBD1. The CDR3 consists of 14 residues. With V trimmed by 6 bases and J by 0 bases, 2 bases remained unmatched. The germline V gene encodes CDR1 SNHLY and CDR2 FYNNEI. The CDR3 here is CASRGQISYNEQFF. The CDR3 DNA reads as TGTGCCAGCAGGGGACAGATCTCCTACAATGAGCAGTTCTTC. The whole variable domain, remainder taken from reference TRBV2 and TRBJ2-1, is EPEVTQTPSHQVTQMGQEVILRCVPISNHLYFYWYRQILGQKVEFLVSFYNNEISEKSEIFDDQFSVERPDGSNFTLKIRSTKLEDSAMYFCASRGQISYNEQFFGPGTRLTVL.

This clone was counted between two and nine times. V usage is TRBV6-1 and J usage is TRBJ1-5; D unresolved. V shed 1 base and J shed 7 bases, with 5 bases lying between them. This CDR3 is 12 amino acids long. Germline loops: CDR1 MNHNS, CDR2 SASEGT. The CDR3 region is CASSEGGQPQHF. The CDR3 nucleotides read TGTGCCAGCAGTGAAGGAGGACAGCCCCAGCATTTT.

This clone was picked up one time. This sequence joins TRBV30 and TRBJ1-5; D is unresolved. Germline V gene lookup returns CDR1 GTSNPN and CDR2 SVGIG (reference sequence). V was clipped by 3 bases and J by 7 bases, with 16 bases between them. The CDR3 consists of 14 residues. This CDR3 reads CAWSMLTGRQPQHF. The CDR3 DNA sequence: TGTGCCTGGAGCATGCTCACGGGCAGACAGCCCCAGCATTTT.

The CDR3 DNA reads as TGCGCCAGCTTCGGGCTAGCGGGAGCCTACGAGCAGTACTTC. Protein: CASFGLAGAYEQYF. The gene calls are TRBV23-1 and TRBJ2-7, with 10 bases fitting TRBD2. TRBV23-1 is known as an ORF, though its function is uncertain. This CDR3 has 14 amino acids. Trimming at V came to 8 bases and at J to 2 bases, leaving 6 bases not matched to a gene.

The chain has TRBV27 and TRBJ2-5; D is ambiguous. Germline V gene sequence: CDR1 MNHEY, CDR2 SMNVEV (reference sequence). Trimming cost V 5 bases and J 4 bases, with 11 bases left between them. This CDR3 is built from 13 residues. The CDR3 reads CASSERPRETQYF. The CDR3, as DNA: TGTGCCAGCAGTGAACGACCCCGAGAGACCCAGTACTTC.

Worth noting for this clone: At one end, the junction sequence differs from germline, possibly due to a read error. V is TRBV5-1 and J is TRBJ1-2; D unresolved. The CDR3 is made up of 13 amino acids. The germline V gene has CDR1 SGHRS and CDR2 YFSETQ. CDR3 region: CASSLTDNHGYTF. For the CDR3, the DNA is TGCGCCAGCAGTTTGACGGATAACCATGGCTACACCTTC.

The V gene is TRBV15, the J gene TRBJ1-5, with D maybe TRBD1 (6 bases). This CDR3 is built from 14 residues. V was shortened by 5 bases and J by 5 bases, with 13 bases between the two germline ends. Germline V lookup: CDR1 LNHNV, CDR2 YYDKDF (reference sequence). CDR3 protein: CATSPRGRYQPQHF. For the CDR3, the DNA is TGTGCCACCAGCCCCAGGGGCCGGTATCAGCCCCAGCATTTT.